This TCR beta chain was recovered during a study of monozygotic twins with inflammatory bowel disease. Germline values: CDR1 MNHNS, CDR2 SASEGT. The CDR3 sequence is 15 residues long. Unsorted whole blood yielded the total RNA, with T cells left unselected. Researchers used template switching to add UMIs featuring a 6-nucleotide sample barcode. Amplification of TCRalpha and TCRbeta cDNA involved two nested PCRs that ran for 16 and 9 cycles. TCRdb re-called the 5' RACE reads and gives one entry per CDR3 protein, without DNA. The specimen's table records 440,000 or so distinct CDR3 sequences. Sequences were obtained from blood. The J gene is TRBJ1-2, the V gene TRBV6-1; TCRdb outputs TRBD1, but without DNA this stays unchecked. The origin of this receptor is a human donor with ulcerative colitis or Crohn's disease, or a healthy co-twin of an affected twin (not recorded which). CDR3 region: CASSDYSGQGNGYTF.